The clone carrying this TCR beta chain occurred many times. The sample is drawn from a study of T cells after yellow fever vaccination. The study, taken as a whole, reports: Researchers noted that a small share of clonotypes showed up in both CD4 and CD8 compartments. Abundant contaminating clonotypes from the bulk population could appear in FACS-sorted repertoires. On re-exposure, the response was weaker but peaked faster, at day 5 versus 15.

Each CDR3 protein gets one entry after TCRdb re-called the 5' RACE reads with MiXCR. The repertoire holds 40,000 or so distinct CDR3 sequences, with under 8% as singletons. Trimming shortened V by 0 bases and J by 7 bases, and 13 bases separated the two germline ends. This CDR3 has 15 amino acids. The germline V gene has CDR1 ENHRY and CDR2 SYGVKD. The receptor's source is a young man who received the YFV17D yellow fever vaccine. Sample: CD8+ T cells not binding an NS4B(214-222) dextramer, sorted from PBMCs, taken 45 days after the yellow fever booster vaccination. The chain uses TRBV10-3 and TRBJ2-1; possible D gene TRBD1, 5 bases. CDR3 sequence (DNA): TGTGCCATCAGTGAGTCTGAGGACATCCGAAATGAGCAGTTCTTC. This encodes CAISESEDIRNEQFF.